These 31 T cell receptor beta chains share one sample of origin, sequenced in a study of blood T cell repertoires in COVID-19. Sequencing used immunoSEQ multiplex PCR; TCRdb keeps in-frame clones, though not all of them. The data show more than 300,000 clones, with 87% seen just once and 8% to 13% held by the top ten. Sequenced material: peripheral blood. These receptor sequences come from a woman aged 25 to 39 with COVID-19, enrolled during active disease.

V gene TRBV7-9 combines with J gene TRBJ1-6, with D uncertain. CDR1 is SEHNR, CDR2 FQNEAQ, per germline (reference sequence). The ends were cut back, 1 base at V and 3 bases at J, with 13 bases in the middle. The CDR3 has 17 amino acids. The CDR3 spells CASSLGAGDGYNSPLHF. The CDR3 bases are TGTGCCAGCAGCTTAGGGGCGGGCGACGGCTATAATTCACCCCTCCACTTT.

The rearrangement joins TRBV29-1 to TRBJ2-5, with D perhaps TRBD1 (6 bases). Trimming stripped 2 bases from V and 5 bases from J, with 15 bases between. The V gene's germline CDR1 is SQVTM and CDR2 ANQGSEA. CDR3 length equals 14 residues. The CDR3 spells CSVEYTGSSETQYF. CDR3 nucleotide sequence: TGCAGCGTTGAATATACAGGGAGTTCGGAGACCCAGTACTTC.

This clone was seen a single time. The rearrangement links TRBV24-1 to TRBJ1-1; D might be TRBD1 (5 bases). Trimming stripped 4 bases from V and 10 bases from J, with 15 bases between. This CDR3 contains 13 residues. The V gene's germline CDR1 is KGHDR and CDR2 SFDVKD. The CDR3 here is CATSDRAQGGAFF. The DNA of the CDR3 is TGTGCCACCAGTGACCGGGCCCAGGGCGGAGCTTTCTTT.

The chain joins TRBV7-2 to TRBJ2-1; 9 positions match TRBD2. The V segment lost 3 bases and the J segment 6 bases; nucleotides outside the gene matches: 3. The length of the CDR3 is 14 residues. The germline V gene encodes CDR1 SGHTA and CDR2 FQGNSA. The DNA of the CDR3 is TGTGCCAGCAGCTTTAGCGGGAGCTTCAATGAGCAGTTCTTC. Encoded protein: CASSFSGSFNEQFF.

V usage is TRBV7-2 and J usage is TRBJ2-5; 7 bases align to TRBD2. The V and J ends lost 3 bases and 8 bases, in that order; junction bases with no gene match: 12. This CDR3 has 15 residues. Germline V gene data show CDR1 as SGHTA and CDR2 as FQGNSA. CDR3 coding DNA: TGTGCCAGCAGCTTTAAATCAGGCGGGGAGGGCACCCAGTACTTC. Translation: CASSFKSGGEGTQYF.

This chain joins TRBV12-3 or TRBV12-4 and TRBJ1-2, with TRBD1 matching over 8 bases. The J segment lost 8 bases and the V segment lost 5 bases, leaving 7 bases of the junction unmatched. The CDR3 is 13 amino acids. This CDR3 is CASSPDRVGGYTF. CDR3 bases: TGTGCCAGCAGTCCGGACAGGGTAGGAGGCTACACCTTC.

The CDR3 here is CSVGQLAYEQYF. The CDR3 bases are TGCAGCGTCGGACAATTAGCCTACGAGCAGTACTTC. The V and J genes are TRBV29-1 and TRBJ2-7; possible D gene TRBD1, 5 bases. From germline, CDR1 is SQVTM and CDR2 ANQGSEA. The CDR3 covers 12 residues. V lost 6 bases and J lost 2, with 11 bases in between.

This chain connects TRBV2 to TRBJ2-1; TRBD2 might be the D (5 bases). V dropped 0 bases and J dropped 9 bases, with 9 bases sitting between them. The CDR3 runs to 13 residues. The germline V gene has CDR1 SNHLY and CDR2 FYNNEI. The CDR3 here is CASSEAEGGEQFF. Here the CDR3 DNA reads TGTGCCAGCAGTGAAGCCGAGGGCGGTGAGCAGTTCTTC.

V gene TRBV7-3 combines with J gene TRBJ2-5; D gene unclear. The CDR3 sequence is 14 residues long. Germline loops: CDR1 SGHTA, CDR2 FQGTGA. Between the trimmed V and J ends, which lost 1 base and 5 bases, there was a span of 11 bases. The CDR3 reads CASSLMPGGETQYF. DNA of the CDR3: TGTGCCAGCAGCTTAATGCCGGGTGGGGAGACCCAGTACTTC.

CDR3 sequence reads: CASSRTGDLFTEAFF. CDR3 DNA: TGTGCCAGCAGTCGGACAGGGGATTTGTTTACTGAAGCTTTCTTT. This chain joins TRBV6-2 or TRBV6-3 and TRBJ1-1; TRBD1 matches at 9 bases. The CDR3 runs to 15 residues. The V segment lost 5 bases and the J segment 5 bases; nucleotides outside the gene matches: 9. Germline V CDR1 and CDR2: MNHEY, SVGEGT.

Here the CDR3 reads CASDRATEQYF. For the CDR3, the DNA is TGTGCCAGCGACAGGGCCACCGAGCAGTACTTC. The chain recombines TRBV6-5 with TRBJ2-7; 7 bases match TRBD1. CDR1 and CDR2 (germline): MNHEY, SVGAGI. The V segment lost 8 bases and the J segment 6 bases; nucleotides outside the gene matches: 4. This CDR3 has 11 residues.

The V call is TRBV5-4, the J call TRBJ2-2; possibly TRBD2 for D (6 bases). In germline, CDR1 is SGHNT, CDR2 YYREEE (reference sequence). V lost 1 base and J lost 0, with 10 bases in between. This CDR3 has 16 residues. The CDR3 here is CASSLRGEANTGELFF. CDR3 nucleotide sequence: TGTGCCAGCAGCTTGCGCGGGGAGGCGAACACCGGGGAGCTGTTTTTT.

CDR3 in DNA: TGTGCCAGCTGCCGGGAGCTTGATGGAACAGATACGCAGTATTTT. Translation gives CASCRELDGTDTQYF. The chain joins TRBV9 to TRBJ2-3, with D tentatively TRBD2 (6 bases). Germline V gene data show CDR1 as SGDLS and CDR2 as YYNGEE. The CDR3 has 15 residues. Trimming stripped 7 bases from V and 3 bases from J, with 18 bases between.

The V and J genes are TRBV4-2 and TRBJ2-2; 7 bases align to TRBD2. With V trimmed by 2 bases and J by 4 bases, 4 bases remained unmatched. Germline loops: CDR1 LGHNA, CDR2 YNFKEQ. The CDR3 extends over 15 amino acids. The CDR3 DNA sequence: TGTGCCAGCAGCCAAAGCGGGATTGCCACCGGGGAGCTGTTTTTT. It is translated as CASSQSGIATGELFF.

The gene calls are TRBV5-1 and TRBJ2-2; TRBD2 matches 7 bases. This CDR3 spans 15 amino acids. In germline, CDR1 is SGHRS, CDR2 YFSETQ. V dropped 1 base and J dropped 4; count of bases not matched to a gene: 4. CDR3 residues: CASSLSSGGTGELFF. The CDR3 nucleotides read TGCGCCAGCAGCTTGTCTAGCGGAGGCACCGGGGAGCTGTTTTTT.

Only a few counts were recorded for this clone. The chain employs TRBV10-1 and TRBJ2-7, with 7 nucleotides matching TRBD1. The germline V gene encodes CDR1 WNHNN and CDR2 SYGVQD (reference sequence). This CDR3 has 15 residues. The V gene end was trimmed by 9 bases and the J gene end by 4 bases; junction bases not matched to a gene: 15. The CDR3 is CARHWTGSKLYEQYF. For the CDR3, the DNA is TGCGCCAGGCACTGGACAGGATCTAAGTTGTACGAGCAGTACTTC.

V is TRBV19 and J is TRBJ1-2, with 7 bases matching TRBD1. Trimming cost V 8 bases and J 5 bases; bases outside gene matches: 8. The CDR3 has 13 residues. Germline loops: CDR1 LNHDA, CDR2 SQIVND (reference sequence). CDR3 nucleotides: TGTGCCAGTGGGGGACAGAAAACTTATGGCTACACCTTC. Protein: CASGGQKTYGYTF.

The J gene is TRBJ1-2, the V gene TRBV2; no clear D. Trimming stripped 4 bases from V and 2 bases from J, with 17 bases between. Looked up from germline, CDR1 is SNHLY and CDR2 is FYNNEI. The CDR3 has 16 residues. CDR3 nucleotides: TGTGCCAGCAGTGCTAACGGACGCGGGGTAAACTATGGCTACACCTTC. Protein product: CASSANGRGVNYGYTF.

Here the CDR3 DNA reads TGTGCCAGCAGTCCTCTTGGGACAGGGGGGCAGCCCCAGCATTTT. Its translation: CASSPLGTGGQPQHF. The chain carries TRBV6-5 and TRBJ1-5, with 11 bases matching TRBD1. The V and J ends lost 5 bases and 7 bases, in that order; junction bases with no gene match: 7. CDR1 and CDR2 (germline): MNHEY, SVGAGI. The CDR3 runs 15 residues.

The gene calls are TRBV13 and TRBJ2-3, with 14 nucleotides matching TRBD2. The CDR3 has 18 residues. V lost 1 base and J lost 4; bases outside the gene matches: 7. Germline CDR1 reads PRHDT; CDR2 reads FYEKMQ (reference sequence). CDR3 loop: CASSLAGLAGARADTQYF. CDR3 coding DNA: TGTGCCAGCAGCTTAGCGGGACTAGCGGGAGCGCGCGCAGATACGCAGTATTTT.

The table lists this clone with a few counts. The chain joins TRBV10-3 to TRBJ1-2; the D gene is possibly TRBD1 (5 bases). CDR3 length equals 11 residues. CDR1 and CDR2 (germline): ENHRY, SYGVKD. V lost 7 bases and J lost 8, with 11 bases in between. CDR3 protein: CAIKFAGGYTF. The CDR3 DNA reads as TGTGCCATCAAATTCGCAGGGGGCTACACCTTC.

The chain uses TRBV7-2 and TRBJ1-5; tentatively, D is TRBD1 (6 bases). CDR3 size: 14 residues. V dropped 1 base and J dropped 7 bases, with 11 bases sitting between them. CDR1 and CDR2 (germline): SGHTA, FQGNSA. The CDR3 coding sequence is TGTGCCAGCAGCTTAGTGGGGGCAGGGCAGCCCCAGCATTTT. Its protein product is CASSLVGAGQPQHF.

The DNA of the CDR3 is TGTGCCAGTAGTCAGGGAGGGGGGAATACTGAAGCTTTCTTT. Protein: CASSQGGGNTEAFF. The chain recombines TRBV19 with TRBJ1-1; D is perhaps TRBD1 (6 bases). Trimming removed 5 bases from V and 5 bases from J, with 15 bases in between. Germline CDR1 is LNHDA and CDR2 is SQIVND (reference sequence). CDR3 length: 14 amino acids.

This chain connects TRBV15 to TRBJ2-3, with 8 bases fitting TRBD2. The CDR3 covers 17 residues. Germline V gene data show CDR1 as LNHNV and CDR2 as YYDKDF (reference sequence). V was pared by 4 bases and J by 4 bases, with 13 bases of the junction left unmatched. CDR3 nucleotide sequence: TGTGCCACCAGCACCGCTTTCCGCGGGGGGCGAGCAGATACGCAGTATTTT. It specifies CATSTAFRGGRADTQYF.

V gene TRBV7-9 combines with J gene TRBJ1-6; 9 bases match TRBD1. The junction had 9 bases not matched to a gene; V was cut back by 5 bases and J by 7 bases. CDR3 size: 16 residues. Germline CDR1 SEHNR, CDR2 FQNEAQ (reference sequence). CDR3 residues: CASSPTWTGANSPLHF. As DNA, the CDR3 is TGTGCCAGCAGCCCTACTTGGACAGGGGCGAATTCACCCCTCCACTTT. The variable domain in full, completed from reference TRBV7-9 and TRBJ1-6, reads DTGVSQNPRHKITKRGQNVTFRCDPISEHNRLYWYRQTLGQGPEFLTYFQNEAQLEKSRLLSDRFSAERPKGSFSTLEIQRTEQGDSAMYLCASSPTWTGANSPLHFGNGTRLTVT.

The chain has TRBV5-1 and TRBJ2-3; 12 positions match TRBD2. Per germline, CDR1 SGHRS and CDR2 YFSETQ. The J segment lost 3 bases and the V segment lost 0 bases, leaving 5 bases of the junction unmatched. This CDR3 comprises 17 residues. CDR3 sequence reads: CASSLDATSGSTDTQYF. The CDR3 nucleotides are TGCGCCAGCAGCTTGGACGCGACTAGCGGGAGTACAGATACGCAGTATTTT.

This rearrangement joins TRBV4-2 to TRBJ2-2; TRBD2 matches 11 bases. CDR1 LGHNA and CDR2 YNFKEQ come from the germline V gene. This CDR3 spans 16 amino acids. The J segment lost 2 bases and the V segment lost 4 bases, leaving 3 bases of the junction unmatched. As DNA, the CDR3 is TGTGCCAGCAGCCCGGGACTAGCGGCAAACACCGGGGAGCTGTTTTTT. It translates to CASSPGLAANTGELFF.

This chain links TRBV18 with TRBJ2-3, with D hard to call. Germline V CDR1 and CDR2: KGHSH, LQKENI. V lost 6 bases to trimming and J lost 2 bases, with 9 bases between them. The CDR3 contains 13 residues. CDR3 amino acids: CASSPSSTDTQYF. The CDR3 DNA reads TGTGCCAGCTCCCCGTCCTCCACAGATACGCAGTATTTT.

V and J are TRBV7-3 and TRBJ2-1, with TRBD2 matching 7 bases. V dropped 3 bases and J dropped 9; count of bases not matched to a gene: 11. The CDR3 is 15 amino acids. Germline CDR1 and CDR2: SGHTA and FQGTGA. DNA of the CDR3: TGTGCCAGCAGCTTTTTGGCGGGAGAATTGGGTGAGCAGTTCTTC. Its protein product is CASSFLAGELGEQFF.

The chain employs TRBV19 and TRBJ1-1; 8 nucleotides agree with TRBD1. With V trimmed by 9 bases and J by 4 bases, 7 bases remained unmatched. Germline loops: CDR1 LNHDA, CDR2 SQIVND (reference sequence). CDR3 length: 13 amino acids. CDR3 DNA: TGTGCCAGCGACAGGGGACGGGGCACTGAAGCTTTCTTT. Its translation: CASDRGRGTEAFF.

CDR3 sequence (DNA): TGTGCCAGCAGTTACTCGACCCCAGGGTTAGGACAGCCCCAGCATTTT. Translated: CASSYSTPGLGQPQHF. This chain joins TRBV6-6 and TRBJ1-5, with D tentatively TRBD1 (5 bases). CDR3 length equals 16 residues. The germline gives CDR1 MNHNY, CDR2 SVGAGI (reference sequence). Trimming stripped 0 bases from V and 7 bases from J, with 16 bases between.